This TCR beta chain derives from a study of shared T cell receptors in the human thymus. TCRdb's copy holds only in-frame clones and misses some; the assay was immunoSEQ multiplex PCR. The table has 600,000 or so clones, more than 70% seen once. V lost 1 base, J lost 8 bases, and 18 bases lay in between. Per germline, CDR1 SGDLS and CDR2 YYNGEE. This CDR3 region has 16 residues. The same specimen was also included in a second study, on human thymus T cells. From that paper: Thymic samples were excised during corrective heart operations.

The chain uses TRBV9 and TRBJ2-2, with D maybe TRBD2 (6 bases). Sample: thymocytes. The receptor was derived from a boy under three years old with a congenital heart defect. CDR3: CASSVKPLASGGELFF. The CDR3 DNA follows: TGTGCCAGCAGCGTAAAACCCCTAGCCAGCGGGGGGGAGCTGTTTTTT.